This TCR beta chain was sequenced during a study of blood T cell repertoires in COVID-19 (dated by TCRdb to 2018 to 2020). Broadly, across the study: Collaborator samples came from the United States, Italy and Spain and covered acute and convalescent phases of COVID-19. The material from the prospective study consisted of cDNA or gDNA derived from T cells, B-cell-depleted T cells, or PBMCs. Subjects who had been exposed to COVID-19, were actively infected with it, or had recovered from it provided the deeply sampled blood TCRbeta repertoires that made up the dataset. The repertoires were released in a freely available public database meant as a resource for research on the immune response to SARS-CoV-2. Samples were obtained from the ongoing ImmuneRACE study (first 160 participants) and from some 1,300 subjects provided by 6 global collaborators. A de-identified subject ID, COVID-19 status, age in years and sex were almost always included in the sample metadata. Where available, HLA class I and class II types were obtained from metadata supplied by the sample provider rather than from assay-based typing. Overall study results and their limits: The quantity of clinical and demographic metadata differed by source and by participant and was supplied without curation.

As concerns this clone: This receptor's antigen is unknown. No clone much larger than this one lies a single base away; base qualities are absent.

Each collaborating institution followed its own protocols to collect whole blood in K2EDTA tubes. For TCRbeta analysis, collaborators shipped samples as frozen whole blood, isolated PBMCs, or DNA extracted from either of those sample types. TCRbeta CDR3 regions were amplified from genomic DNA using the immunoSEQ Assay, a bias-controlled multiplex PCR. The study's processing was this. The number of nucleated cells in each sample was estimated from the amplification of reference gene primers within the assay. To quantify the absolute abundance of each unique TCRbeta CDR3 rearrangement, sequence reads were collapsed and filtered. For each sample, productive Simpson clonality was calculated by taking the square root of Simpson's diversity index across productive rearrangements. Entries here come from immuneACCESS through TCRdb and include only in-frame sequences with V and J called. Some clones fail to appear in such tables; in the studies checked, an unresolved V gene covers under half of the shortfall, and the cause of the remainder is unknown. Clone size and the V and J calls come from that table; the DNA yielded D and trimming. A total of hundreds of thousands of clones appear in this sample, around 86% of them only once. About 2.9% of the sample is taken by the ten largest.

From the germline V gene, CDR1 is LGHNA and CDR2 is YNFKEQ. V was cut back by 5 bases and J by 3 bases, leaving a gap of 15 bases between them. Its CDR3 holds 15 amino acids, cysteine through phenylalanine. Only the CDR3 portion is preserved as DNA: 45 bases, with reading frame beginning at the first base. Material: peripheral blood. The clonotype comes from a human donor in a cohort sampled during active COVID-19. The V gene is TRBV4-2 and the J gene is TRBJ2-3; 5 matching bases give a weak D call of TRBD2. The CDR3 has the sequence CASSEARGKTDTQYF. The DNA sequence is TGTGCCAGCAGCGAAGCAAGAGGGAAAACAGATACGCAGTATTTT.